This TCR beta chain appears in the sequencing data of a study of blood T cell repertoires in COVID-19. Study as a whole: The samples span acute and convalescent COVID-19 from the United States, Italy and Spain.

Libraries were prepared by immunoSEQ multiplex PCR; TCRdb keeps only in-frame clonotypes and omits some of them. The sample shows about 270,000 clones, 88% of them seen only once. Material for sequencing was PBMCs or T cells enriched from blood (not recorded which). The TCR comes from a woman aged 55-75 years in a cohort exposed to, infected with or recovered from COVID-19 (not recorded which).

CDR3 nucleotides: TGTGCCAGCAGCTCGAGCGCCAAGGGAGGCTACGAGCAGTACTTC. It specifies CASSSSAKGGYEQYF. The V and J genes are TRBV11-2 and TRBJ2-7; D is possibly TRBD2 (6 bases). The CDR3 has 15 residues. Germline assignment: CDR1 SGHAT and CDR2 FQNNGV. V lost 4 bases and J lost 3, with 16 bases in between.